These T cell receptor beta chains were read from a single sample in a study of shared clonotypes between healthy human individuals. Assay used: immunoSEQ multiplex PCR; TCRdb lists only in-frame clones, some missing. The table has about 560,000 clones, 70% to 80% seen once. Material for sequencing was PBMCs. These receptor sequences come from a woman in her forties in good health. Some clones in this sample may be carry-over from other donors' samples. CDR3s include the opening cysteine and the closing phenylalanine or tryptophan. A D gene is named only where the DNA matches it firmly.

j_gene,v_gene,d_gene,CDR3aa
TRBJ2-5,TRBV7-9,-,CASSLGVVETQYF
TRBJ2-1,TRBV5-6,-,CASSFFPYNEQFF
TRBJ2-7,TRBV25-1,TRBD1,CASRSGTGNYEQYF
TRBJ2-3,TRBV29-1,-,CSVELGLGGTDTQYF
TRBJ2-7,TRBV5-4,-,CASSLAPNAYEQYF
TRBJ2-2,TRBV9,TRBD2,CASSVAAGVQNTGELFF
TRBJ2-1,TRBV29-1,TRBD1,CSVDRGRRNEQFF
TRBJ2-3,TRBV11-1,TRBD2,CASSLGLAGADTQYF
TRBJ2-6,TRBV5-1,TRBD1,CASSPGGGTGLFSGANVLTF
TRBJ2-1,TRBV23-1,-,CASSQSRTVISYNEQFF
TRBJ2-7,TRBV7-6,TRBD2,CASSYRWGLAGGGEQYF
TRBJ2-1,TRBV2,TRBD2,CASKGTSVYNEQFF
TRBJ2-7,TRBV28,-,CASSLGGGREQYF
TRBJ2-2,TRBV6-1,-,CASSPNGELFF
TRBJ2-3,TRBV25-1,-,CASSDWARGDTQYF
TRBJ1-4,TRBV10-3,-,CAVGGGEKLFF
TRBJ1-1,TRBV5-4,TRBD1,CASSGGQLNTEAFF